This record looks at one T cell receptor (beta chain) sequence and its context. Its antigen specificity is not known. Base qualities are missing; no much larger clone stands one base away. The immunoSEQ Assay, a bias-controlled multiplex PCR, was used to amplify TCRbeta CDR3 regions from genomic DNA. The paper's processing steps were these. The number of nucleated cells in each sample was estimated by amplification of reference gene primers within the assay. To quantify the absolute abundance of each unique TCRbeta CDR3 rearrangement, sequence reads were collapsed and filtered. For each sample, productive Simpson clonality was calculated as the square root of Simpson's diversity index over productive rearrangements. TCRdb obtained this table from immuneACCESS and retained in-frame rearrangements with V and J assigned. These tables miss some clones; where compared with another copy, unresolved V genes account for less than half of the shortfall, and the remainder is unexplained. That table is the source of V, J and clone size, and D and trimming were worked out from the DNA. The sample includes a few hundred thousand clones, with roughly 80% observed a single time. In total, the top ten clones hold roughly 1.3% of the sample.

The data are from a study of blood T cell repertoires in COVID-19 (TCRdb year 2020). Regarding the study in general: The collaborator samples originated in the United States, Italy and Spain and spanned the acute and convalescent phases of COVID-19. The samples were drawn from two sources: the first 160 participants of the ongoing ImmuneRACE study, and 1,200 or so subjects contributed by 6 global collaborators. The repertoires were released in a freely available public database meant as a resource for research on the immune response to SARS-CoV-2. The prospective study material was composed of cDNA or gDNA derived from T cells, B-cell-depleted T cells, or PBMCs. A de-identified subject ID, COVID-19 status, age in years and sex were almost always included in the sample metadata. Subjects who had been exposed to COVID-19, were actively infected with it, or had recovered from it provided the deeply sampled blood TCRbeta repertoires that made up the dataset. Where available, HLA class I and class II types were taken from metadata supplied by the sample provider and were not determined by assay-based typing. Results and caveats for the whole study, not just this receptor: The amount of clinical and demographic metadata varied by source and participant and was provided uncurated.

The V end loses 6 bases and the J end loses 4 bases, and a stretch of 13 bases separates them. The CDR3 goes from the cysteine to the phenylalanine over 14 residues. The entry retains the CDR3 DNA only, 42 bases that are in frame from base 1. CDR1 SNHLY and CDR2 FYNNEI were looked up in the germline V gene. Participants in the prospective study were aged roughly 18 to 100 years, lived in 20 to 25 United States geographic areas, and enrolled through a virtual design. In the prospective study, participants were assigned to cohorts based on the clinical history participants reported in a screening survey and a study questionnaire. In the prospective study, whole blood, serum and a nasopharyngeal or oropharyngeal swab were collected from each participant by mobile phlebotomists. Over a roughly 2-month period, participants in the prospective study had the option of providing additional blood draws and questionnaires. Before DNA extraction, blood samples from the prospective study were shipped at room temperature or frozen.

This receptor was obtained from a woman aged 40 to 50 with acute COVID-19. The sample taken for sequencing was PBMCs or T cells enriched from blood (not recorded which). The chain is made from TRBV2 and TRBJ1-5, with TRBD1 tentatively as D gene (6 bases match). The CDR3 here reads CASSTQGKNQPQHF. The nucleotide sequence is TGTGCCAGCAGCACCCAGGGGAAAAATCAGCCCCAGCATTTT.